The clone carrying this TCR beta chain was counted ten times or more. The germline CDR1 and CDR2 sequences are MNHNS and SASEGT. With 11 bases removed from V and 3 bases from J, the gap between germline ends came to 19 bases. The CDR3 contains 14 residues. TCRdb re-called the 5' RACE reads through MiXCR, storing one row per CDR3 protein. The table includes about 110,000 distinct CDR3 sequences, approximately 17% detected once. The data derive from a study of T-cell memory formation after mild COVID-19. V gene TRBV6-1 combines with J gene TRBJ1-1; D is unresolved. Sequencing input: PBMCs or a T cell subset sorted from them (not recorded which). The clonotype comes from an adult woman who had mild COVID-19 (a few samples of this study predate the infection). Cell type and time point are not known. CDR3 nucleotides: TGTGCCGTAATGTGGAATGGTGCGGACACTGAAGCTTTCTTT. Its translation: CAVMWNGADTEAFF.